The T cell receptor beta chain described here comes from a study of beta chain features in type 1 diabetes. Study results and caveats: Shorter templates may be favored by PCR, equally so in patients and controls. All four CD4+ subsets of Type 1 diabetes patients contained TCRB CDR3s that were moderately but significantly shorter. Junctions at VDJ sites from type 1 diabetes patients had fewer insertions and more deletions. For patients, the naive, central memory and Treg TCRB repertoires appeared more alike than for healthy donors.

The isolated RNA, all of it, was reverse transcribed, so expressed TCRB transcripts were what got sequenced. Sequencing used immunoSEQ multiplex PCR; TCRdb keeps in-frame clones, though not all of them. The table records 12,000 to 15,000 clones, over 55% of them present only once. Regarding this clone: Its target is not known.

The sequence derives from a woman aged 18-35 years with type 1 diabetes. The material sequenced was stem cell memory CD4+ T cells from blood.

Here the CDR3 reads CASRGTTPRGEQFF. The CDR3 nucleotides are TGTGCCAGCAGGGGGACTACTCCACGTGGGGAGCAGTTCTTC. This chain uses TRBV5-5 with TRBJ2-1, with TRBD2 identical over 7 bases. With V trimmed by 5 bases and J by 10 bases, 12 bases remained unmatched. Per germline, CDR1 SGHKS and CDR2 YYEKEE (reference sequence). This CDR3 has 14 residues.